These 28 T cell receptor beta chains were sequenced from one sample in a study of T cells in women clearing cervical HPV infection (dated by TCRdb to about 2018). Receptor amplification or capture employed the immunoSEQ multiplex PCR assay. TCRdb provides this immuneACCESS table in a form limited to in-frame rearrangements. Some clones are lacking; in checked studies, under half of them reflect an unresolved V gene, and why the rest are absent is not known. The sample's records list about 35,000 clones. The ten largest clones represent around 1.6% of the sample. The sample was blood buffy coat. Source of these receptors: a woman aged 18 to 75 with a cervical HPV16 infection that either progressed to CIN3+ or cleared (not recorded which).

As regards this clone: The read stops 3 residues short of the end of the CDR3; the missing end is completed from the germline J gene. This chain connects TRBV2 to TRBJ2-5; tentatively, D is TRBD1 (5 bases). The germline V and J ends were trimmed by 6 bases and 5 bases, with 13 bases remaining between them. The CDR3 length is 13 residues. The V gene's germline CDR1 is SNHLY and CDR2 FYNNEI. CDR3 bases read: TGTGCCAGCAGCGATGCAGGGCGGGAGACC. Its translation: CASSDAGRET. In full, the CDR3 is CASSDAGRETQYF.

Incomplete CDR3 DNA: TGCGCCAGCAGCACCGGACTAGCGGAAGAGACC. It codes for CASSTGLAEET. The whole CDR3 protein reads CASSTGLAEETQYF. V usage is TRBV5-1 and J usage is TRBJ2-5; 10 bases are a match to TRBD2. Read coverage stops 3 residues before the CDR3 terminus; the germline J gene supplies the remainder. Germline-derived CDR1 and CDR2 are SGHRS and YFSETQ. The CDR3 length is 14 residues. Trimming took 4 bases from V and 3 from J; bases not matched to a gene: 3.

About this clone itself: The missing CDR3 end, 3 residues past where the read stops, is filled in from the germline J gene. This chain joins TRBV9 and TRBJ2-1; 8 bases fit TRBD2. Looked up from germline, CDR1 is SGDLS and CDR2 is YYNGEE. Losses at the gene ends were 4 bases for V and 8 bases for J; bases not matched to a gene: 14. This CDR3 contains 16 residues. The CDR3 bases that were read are TGTGCCAGCAGCCCCCGTCACGGGGGGGGCGGGGATGAG. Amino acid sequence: CASSPRHGGGGDE. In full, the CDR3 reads CASSPRHGGGGDEQFF.

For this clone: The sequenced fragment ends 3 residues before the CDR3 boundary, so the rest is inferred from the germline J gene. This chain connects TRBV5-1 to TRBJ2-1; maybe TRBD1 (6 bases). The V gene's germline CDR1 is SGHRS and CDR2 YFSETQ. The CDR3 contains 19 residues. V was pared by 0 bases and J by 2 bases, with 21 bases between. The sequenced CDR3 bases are TGCGCCAGCAGCTTGGGGTGGGGGCAGGGCAGGTCCGCCTACAATGAG. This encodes CASSLGWGQGRSAYNE. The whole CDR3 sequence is CASSLGWGQGRSAYNEQFF.

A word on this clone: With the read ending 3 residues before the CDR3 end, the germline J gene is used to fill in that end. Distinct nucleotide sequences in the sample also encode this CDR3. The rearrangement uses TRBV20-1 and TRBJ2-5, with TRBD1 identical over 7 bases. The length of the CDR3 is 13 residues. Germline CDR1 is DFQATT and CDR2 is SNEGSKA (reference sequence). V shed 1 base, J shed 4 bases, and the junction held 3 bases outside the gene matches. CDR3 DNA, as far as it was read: TGCAGTGCTAGAGGGGCAGGGGGAGAGACC. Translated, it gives CSARGAGGET. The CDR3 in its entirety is CSARGAGGETQYF.

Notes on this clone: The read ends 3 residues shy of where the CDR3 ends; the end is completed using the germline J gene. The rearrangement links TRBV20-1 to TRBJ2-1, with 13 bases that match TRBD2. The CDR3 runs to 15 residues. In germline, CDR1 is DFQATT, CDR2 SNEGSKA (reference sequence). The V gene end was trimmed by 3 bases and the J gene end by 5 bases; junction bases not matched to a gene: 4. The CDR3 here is CSASGTSGANNEQFF. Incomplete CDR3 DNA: TGCAGTGCTAGCGGGACTAGCGGGGCTAACAATGAG.

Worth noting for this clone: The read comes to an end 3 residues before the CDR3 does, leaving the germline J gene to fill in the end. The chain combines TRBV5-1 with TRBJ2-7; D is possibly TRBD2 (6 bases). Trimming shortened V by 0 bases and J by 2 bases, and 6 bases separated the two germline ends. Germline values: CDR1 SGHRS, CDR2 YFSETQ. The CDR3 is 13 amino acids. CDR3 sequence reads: CASSLGGTYEQYF. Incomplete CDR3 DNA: TGCGCCAGCAGCTTGGGCGGGACCTACGAG. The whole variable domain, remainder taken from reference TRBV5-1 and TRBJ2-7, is KAGVTQTPRYLIKTRGQQVTLSCSPISGHRSVSWYQQTPGQGLQFLFEYFSETQRNKGNFPGRFSGRQFSNSRSEMNVSTLELGDSALYLCASSLGGTYEQYFGPGTRLTVT.

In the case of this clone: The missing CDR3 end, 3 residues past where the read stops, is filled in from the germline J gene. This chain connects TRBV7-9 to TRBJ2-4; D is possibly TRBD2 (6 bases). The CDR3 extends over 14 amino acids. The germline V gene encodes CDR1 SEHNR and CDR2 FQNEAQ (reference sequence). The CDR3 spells CASSKGTSNYGQYF. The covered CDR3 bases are TGTGCCAGCAGCAAGGGGACTTCTAACTATGGT.

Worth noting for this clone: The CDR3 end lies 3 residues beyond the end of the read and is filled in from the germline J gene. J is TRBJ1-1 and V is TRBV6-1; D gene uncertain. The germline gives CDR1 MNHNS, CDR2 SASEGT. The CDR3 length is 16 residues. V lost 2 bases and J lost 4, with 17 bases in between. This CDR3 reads CASSETLTTYFTEAFF. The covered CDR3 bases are TGTGCCAGCAGTGAAACCCTGACAACCTATTTCACTGAA.

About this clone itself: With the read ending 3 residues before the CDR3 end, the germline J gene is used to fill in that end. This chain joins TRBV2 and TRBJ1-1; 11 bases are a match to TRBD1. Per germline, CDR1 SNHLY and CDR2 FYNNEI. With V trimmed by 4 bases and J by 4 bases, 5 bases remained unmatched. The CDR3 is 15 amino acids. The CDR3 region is CASSALGTGGTEAFF. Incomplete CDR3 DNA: TGTGCCAGCAGTGCTCTAGGGACAGGGGGCACTGAA. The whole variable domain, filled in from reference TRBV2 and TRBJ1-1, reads EPEVTQTPSHQVTQMGQEVILRCVPISNHLYFYWYRQILGQKVEFLVSFYNNEISEKSEIFDDQFSVERPDGSNFTLKIRSTKLEDSAMYFCASSALGTGGTEAFFGQGTRLTVV.

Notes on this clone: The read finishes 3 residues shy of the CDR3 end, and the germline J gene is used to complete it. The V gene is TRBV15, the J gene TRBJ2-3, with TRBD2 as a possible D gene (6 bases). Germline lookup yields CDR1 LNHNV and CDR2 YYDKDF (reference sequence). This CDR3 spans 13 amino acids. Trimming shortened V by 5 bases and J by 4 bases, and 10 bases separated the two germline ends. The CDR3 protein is CATSVREADTQYF. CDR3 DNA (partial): TGTGCCACCAGCGTCAGGGAGGCAGATACG.

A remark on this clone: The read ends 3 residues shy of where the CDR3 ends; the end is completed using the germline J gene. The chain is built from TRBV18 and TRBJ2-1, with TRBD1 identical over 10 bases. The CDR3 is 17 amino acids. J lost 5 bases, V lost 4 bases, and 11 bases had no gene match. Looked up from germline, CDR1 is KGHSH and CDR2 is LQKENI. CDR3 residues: CASSQNAPGQGNNEQFF. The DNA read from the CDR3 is TGTGCCAGCTCACAAAACGCGCCGGGACAGGGGAACAATGAG.

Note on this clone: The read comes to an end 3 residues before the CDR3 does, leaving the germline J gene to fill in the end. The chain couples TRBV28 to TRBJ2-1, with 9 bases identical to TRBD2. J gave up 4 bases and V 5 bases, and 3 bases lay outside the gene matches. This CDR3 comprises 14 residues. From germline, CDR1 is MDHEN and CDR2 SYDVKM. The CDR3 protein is CASSLAGPYNEQFF. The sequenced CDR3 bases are TGTGCCAGCAGTCTAGCGGGACCGTACAATGAG.

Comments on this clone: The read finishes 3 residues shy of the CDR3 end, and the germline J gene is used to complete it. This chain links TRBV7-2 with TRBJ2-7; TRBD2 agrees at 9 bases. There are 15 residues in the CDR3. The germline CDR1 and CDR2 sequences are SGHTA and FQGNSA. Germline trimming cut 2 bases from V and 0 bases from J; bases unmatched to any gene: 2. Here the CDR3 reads CASSLLAGLSYEQYF. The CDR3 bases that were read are TGTGCCAGCAGCTTACTAGCGGGACTCTCCTACGAG.

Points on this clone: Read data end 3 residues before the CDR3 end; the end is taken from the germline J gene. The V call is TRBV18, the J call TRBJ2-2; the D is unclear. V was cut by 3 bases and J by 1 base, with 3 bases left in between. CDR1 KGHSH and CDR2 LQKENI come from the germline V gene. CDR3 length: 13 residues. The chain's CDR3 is CASSPRNTGELFF. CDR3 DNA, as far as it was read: TGTGCCAGCTCACCTCGGAACACCGGGGAG.

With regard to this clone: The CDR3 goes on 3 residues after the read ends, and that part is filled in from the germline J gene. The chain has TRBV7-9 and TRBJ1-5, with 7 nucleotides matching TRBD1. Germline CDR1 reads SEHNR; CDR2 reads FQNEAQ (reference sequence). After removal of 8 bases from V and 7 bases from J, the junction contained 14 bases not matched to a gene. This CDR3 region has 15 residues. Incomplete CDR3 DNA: TGTGCCAGCGGTGCGGGACAGATTCCTCTGCAGCCC. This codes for CASGAGQIPLQP. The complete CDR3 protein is CASGAGQIPLQPQHF.

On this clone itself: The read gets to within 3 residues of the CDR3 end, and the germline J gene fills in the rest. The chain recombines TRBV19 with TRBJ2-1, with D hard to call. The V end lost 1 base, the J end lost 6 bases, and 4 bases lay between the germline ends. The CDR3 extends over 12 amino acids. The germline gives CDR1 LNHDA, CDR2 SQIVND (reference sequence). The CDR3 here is CASSIGLNEQFF. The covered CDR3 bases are TGTGCCAGTAGTATAGGGCTCAATGAG.

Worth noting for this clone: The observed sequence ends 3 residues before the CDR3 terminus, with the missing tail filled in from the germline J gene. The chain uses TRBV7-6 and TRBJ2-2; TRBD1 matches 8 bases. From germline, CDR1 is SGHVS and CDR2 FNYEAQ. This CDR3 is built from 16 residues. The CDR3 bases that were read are TGTGCCAGCAGCCCCTACGACAGGGGCGTAGGTTCACCG. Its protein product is CASSPYDRGVGSP. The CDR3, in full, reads CASSPYDRGVGSPLFF.

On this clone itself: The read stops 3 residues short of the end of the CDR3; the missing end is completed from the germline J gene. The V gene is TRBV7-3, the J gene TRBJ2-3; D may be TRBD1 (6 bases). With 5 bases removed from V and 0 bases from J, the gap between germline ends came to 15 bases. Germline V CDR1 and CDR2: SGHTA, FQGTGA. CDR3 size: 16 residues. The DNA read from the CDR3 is TGTGCCAGCAGCACATCGAACAGGGCTAGCACAGATACG. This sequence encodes CASSTSNRASTDT. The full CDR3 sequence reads CASSTSNRASTDTQYF.

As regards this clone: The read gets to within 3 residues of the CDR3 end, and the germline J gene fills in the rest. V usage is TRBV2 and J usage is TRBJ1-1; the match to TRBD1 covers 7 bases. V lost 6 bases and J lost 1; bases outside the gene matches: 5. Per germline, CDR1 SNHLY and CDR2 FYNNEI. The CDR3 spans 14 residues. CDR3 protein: CASSVGQKNTEAFF. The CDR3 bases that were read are TGTGCCAGCAGCGTGGGACAGAAGAACACTGAA.

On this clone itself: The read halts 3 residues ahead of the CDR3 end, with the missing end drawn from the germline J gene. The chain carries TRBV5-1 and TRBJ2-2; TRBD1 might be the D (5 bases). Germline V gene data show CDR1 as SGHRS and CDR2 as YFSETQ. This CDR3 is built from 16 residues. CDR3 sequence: CASSGQGKGGANVLFF. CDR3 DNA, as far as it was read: TGCGCCAGCAGCGGTCAGGGAAAGGGTGGGGCCAACGTG. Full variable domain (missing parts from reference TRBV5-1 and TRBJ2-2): KAGVTQTPRYLIKTRGQQVTLSCSPISGHRSVSWYQQTPGQGLQFLFEYFSETQRNKGNFPGRFSGRQFSNSRSEMNVSTLELGDSALYLCASSGQGKGGANVLFFGEGSRLTVL.

The chain's CDR3 is CASSLARGVGETQYF. The CDR3 DNA, read in part, is TGTGCCAGCAGTCTAGCCAGGGGGGTCGGAGAGACG. This sequence joins TRBV2 and TRBJ2-3; D is perhaps TRBD1 (7 bases). The DNA ends 3 residues before the CDR3 does, and the rest of the CDR3 is filled in from the germline J gene. Germline-derived CDR1 and CDR2 are SNHLY and FYNNEI. The CDR3 contains 15 residues. Full variable domain (outside the CDR3, taken from reference TRBV2 and TRBJ2-3): EPEVTQTPSHQVTQMGQEVILRCVPISNHLYFYWYRQILGQKVEFLVSFYNNEISEKSEIFDDQFSVERPDGSNFTLKIRSTKLEDSAMYFCASSLARGVGETQYFGPGTRLTVL.

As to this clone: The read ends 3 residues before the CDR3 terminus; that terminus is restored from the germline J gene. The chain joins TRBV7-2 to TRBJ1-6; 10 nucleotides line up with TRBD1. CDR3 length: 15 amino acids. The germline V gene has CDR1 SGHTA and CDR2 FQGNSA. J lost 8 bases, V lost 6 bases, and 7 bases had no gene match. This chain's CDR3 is CASSFRTGGYSPLHF. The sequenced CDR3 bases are TGTGCCAGCAGTTTTAGGACAGGGGGTTATTCACCC.

This chain's CDR3 is CASSPPQGGVTEAFF. The covered CDR3 bases are TGTGCCAGTAGTCCCCCCCAGGGAGGGGTCACTGAA. The genes are TRBV19 and TRBJ1-1; the D gene is possibly TRBD1 (5 bases). The read halts 3 residues ahead of the CDR3 end, with the missing end drawn from the germline J gene. This CDR3 region has 15 residues. Trimming removed 5 bases at V and 4 bases at J, with 17 bases between. Germline V gene data show CDR1 as LNHDA and CDR2 as SQIVND (reference sequence).

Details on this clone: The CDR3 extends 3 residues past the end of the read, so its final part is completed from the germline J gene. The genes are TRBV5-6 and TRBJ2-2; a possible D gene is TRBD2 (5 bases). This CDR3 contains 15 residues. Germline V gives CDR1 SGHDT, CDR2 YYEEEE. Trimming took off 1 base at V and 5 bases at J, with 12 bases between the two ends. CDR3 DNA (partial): TGTGCCAGCAGCTTGCTAACTAGGGAAACCGGGGAG. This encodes CASSLLTRETGE. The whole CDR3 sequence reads CASSLLTRETGELFF.

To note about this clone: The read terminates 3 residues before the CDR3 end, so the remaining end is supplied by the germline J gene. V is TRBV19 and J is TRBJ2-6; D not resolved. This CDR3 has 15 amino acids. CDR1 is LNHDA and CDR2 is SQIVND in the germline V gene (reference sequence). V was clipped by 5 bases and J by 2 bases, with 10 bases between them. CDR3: CASSPVNPGANVLTF. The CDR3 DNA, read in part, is TGTGCCAGTAGTCCAGTCAACCCTGGGGCCAACGTC.

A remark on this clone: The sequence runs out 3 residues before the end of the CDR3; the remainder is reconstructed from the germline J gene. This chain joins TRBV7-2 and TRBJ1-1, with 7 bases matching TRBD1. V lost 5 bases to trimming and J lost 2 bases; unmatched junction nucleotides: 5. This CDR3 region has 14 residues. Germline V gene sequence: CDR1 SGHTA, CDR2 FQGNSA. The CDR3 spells CASSLGQSNTEAFF. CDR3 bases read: TGTGCCAGCAGCCTGGGACAGAGCAACACTGAA.

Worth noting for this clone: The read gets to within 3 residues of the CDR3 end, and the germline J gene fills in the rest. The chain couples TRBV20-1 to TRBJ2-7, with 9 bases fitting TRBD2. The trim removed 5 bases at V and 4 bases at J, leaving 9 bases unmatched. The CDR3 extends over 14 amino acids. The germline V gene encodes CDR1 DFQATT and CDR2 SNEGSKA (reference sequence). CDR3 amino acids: CSAVPAGGVYEQYF. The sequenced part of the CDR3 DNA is TGCAGTGCTGTCCCGGCGGGGGGGGTGTACGAG.